These 22 T cell receptor beta chains originate from one sample sequenced in a study of T-cell reconstitution after alpha-beta-depleted transplantation in children. It was with unique molecular identifiers that the TCRbeta library was prepared. TCRdb used MiXCR to reprocess the PCR reads, holding one entry per CDR3 protein. The sample shows thousands of distinct CDR3 sequences, about a quarter of them seen only once. Sequencing used PBMCs, mostly from graft donor cells, obtained 60 days after TCRalphabeta/CD19-depleted stem cell transplant. These receptors were taken from a boy in the first two years of life who had a stem cell transplant for SCID, so the T cells may come from the graft donor.

V gene TRBV7-8 combines with J gene TRBJ2-2; possibly TRBD1 or TRBD2 for D (5 bases each). Trimming took 1 base from V and 0 from J, leaving 12 bases between them. This CDR3 region has 17 residues. Germline CDR1 SGHVS, CDR2 FQNEAQ. The CDR3 here is CASSLVGTTANTGELFF. The DNA for the CDR3 is TGTGCCAGCAGCTTAGTTGGGACGACAGCGAACACCGGGGAGCTGTTTTTT.

This clonotype was counted once. This chain uses TRBV5-5 with TRBJ2-2; 8 nucleotides line up with TRBD1. Per the germline V gene, CDR1 is SGHKS and CDR2 is YYEKEE (reference sequence). The CDR3 consists of 14 residues. With 4 bases clipped from V and 5 bases from J, the junction kept 4 bases outside the gene matches. CDR3 in amino acids: CASSVDRVTGELFF. CDR3 coding DNA: TGTGCCAGCAGCGTGGACAGGGTTACCGGGGAGCTGTTTTTT.

The chain employs TRBV5-5 and TRBJ2-7; D is ambiguous. From germline, CDR1 is SGHKS and CDR2 YYEKEE (reference sequence). This CDR3 region has 13 residues. Trimming cost V 1 base and J 6 bases, with 11 bases left between them. CDR3 loop: CASSLQEKGEQYF. CDR3 nucleotide sequence: TGTGCCAGCAGCTTGCAAGAAAAAGGCGAGCAGTACTTC. The full variable domain, its missing parts supplied by reference TRBV5-5 and TRBJ2-7, is DAGVTQSPTHLIKTRGQQVTLRCSPISGHKSVSWYQQVLGQGPQFIFQYYEKEERGRGNFPDRFSARQFPNYSSELNVNALLLGDSALYLCASSLQEKGEQYFGPGTRLTVT.

In its sample, this clonotype ranks as medium-sized. The chain joins TRBV7-9 to TRBJ1-5, with a possible D match to TRBD1 (5 bases). Trimming pared 5 bases from V and 10 bases from J, leaving 18 bases between. Germline CDR1 is SEHNR and CDR2 is FQNEAQ (reference sequence). The CDR3 sequence is 14 residues long. CDR3 bases: TGTGCCAGCAGCCCCGGGGACTTGGGGCATCCCCAGCATTTT. As protein: CASSPGDLGHPQHF.

This clonotype was found many times. The chain employs TRBV12-3 or TRBV12-4 and TRBJ2-2, with unresolved D. V was cut by 6 bases and J by 2 bases, with 10 bases left in between. This CDR3 comprises 14 residues. This chain's CDR3 is CASRLGLNTGELFF. DNA for the CDR3: TGTGCCAGCAGATTGGGGTTAAACACCGGGGAGCTGTTTTTT.

At least ten counts were recorded for this clonotype. V gene TRBV6-5 combines with J gene TRBJ2-1; TRBD1 aligns across 8 bases. CDR1 MNHEY and CDR2 SVGAGI come from the germline V gene. V gave up 8 bases and J gave up 3 bases; unmatched junction bases: 6. The CDR3 sequence is 14 residues long. CDR3 region: CASARGRYYNEQFF. The CDR3 nucleotides read TGTGCCAGCGCCAGGGGGCGATACTACAATGAGCAGTTCTTC.

This clonotype was counted ten times or more. The V and J genes are TRBV11-3 and TRBJ2-1, with 12 bases aligning to TRBD2. The CDR3 consists of 15 residues. Losses at the gene ends were 5 bases for V and 7 bases for J; bases not matched to a gene: 6. The germline V gene has CDR1 SGHNT and CDR2 YENEEA. CDR3 region: CASSRRLAGENEQFF. The CDR3 DNA sequence: TGTGCCAGCAGCCGCCGACTAGCGGGGGAGAATGAGCAGTTCTTC.

This clonotype is labeled medium-sized. This rearrangement joins TRBV5-1 to TRBJ2-3; tentatively, D is TRBD2 (6 bases). With 4 bases removed from V and 2 bases from J, the gap between germline ends came to 17 bases. CDR3 length: 16 amino acids. The germline V gene encodes CDR1 SGHRS and CDR2 YFSETQ. CDR3 nucleotide sequence: TGCGCCAGCAGCCCCGGCGCGGGAATCAACACAGATACGCAGTATTTT. Translation gives CASSPGAGINTDTQYF. Together with reference TRBV5-1 and TRBJ2-3, the CDR3 gives the full variable domain: KAGVTQTPRYLIKTRGQQVTLSCSPISGHRSVSWYQQTPGQGLQFLFEYFSETQRNKGNFPGRFSGRQFSNSRSEMNVSTLELGDSALYLCASSPGAGINTDTQYFGPGTRLTVL.

This clonotype has a count of ten or more. The chain recombines TRBV6-1 with TRBJ1-5, with D possibly TRBD1 on 5 matching bases. The CDR3 is made up of 14 amino acids. Germline V gene sequence: CDR1 MNHNS, CDR2 SASEGT. Trimming cost V 4 bases and J 9 bases, with 16 bases left between them. As DNA, the CDR3 is TGTGCCAGCAGTGCCGGGGGGGTTTTAGGGCCCCAGCATTTT. Its protein is CASSAGGVLGPQHF.

In this sample, this clonotype turned up many times. The V gene is TRBV7-9, the J gene TRBJ1-5, with D possibly TRBD1 on 5 matching bases. This CDR3 comprises 18 residues. V dropped 5 bases and J dropped 2 bases, with 22 bases sitting between them. The germline V gene has CDR1 SEHNR and CDR2 FQNEAQ (reference sequence). The CDR3 DNA reads as TGTGCCAGCAGCCAGGCGATCGCCGGGGGAGGGGGCAATCAGCCCCAGCATTTT. Its translation: CASSQAIAGGGGNQPQHF.

This clonotype is labeled as medium-sized (0.01 to 0.1%). The CDR3 is CASSLAGDGTALNEKLFF. The CDR3 coding sequence is TGTGCCAGCAGCTTGGCGGGAGACGGGACTGCCCTTAATGAAAAACTGTTTTTT. This chain connects TRBV5-6 to TRBJ1-4; possible D gene TRBD1, 5 bases. This CDR3 region has 18 residues. The V and J ends lost 0 bases and 4 bases respectively, with 19 bases between them. Germline CDR1 is SGHDT and CDR2 is YYEEEE.

Ten or more counts support this clonotype. J is TRBJ1-2 and V is TRBV4-2, with D perhaps matching TRBD1 (6 bases). Germline assignment: CDR1 LGHNA and CDR2 YNFKEQ. There are 15 residues in the CDR3. Trimming stripped 4 bases from V and 4 bases from J, with 16 bases between. The CDR3 reads CASSRETGRAYGYTF. As DNA, the CDR3 is TGTGCCAGCAGCCGAGAGACAGGCCGGGCCTATGGCTACACCTTC.

This clonotype was picked up many times. V is TRBV28 and J is TRBJ1-2; the match to TRBD1 covers 12 bases. CDR1 and CDR2 from the germline V gene are MDHEN and SYDVKM. With V trimmed by 1 base and J by 8 bases, 5 bases remained unmatched. The CDR3 consists of 15 residues. This chain's CDR3 is CASSLSGTGGGGYTF. The CDR3 DNA reads as TGTGCCAGCAGTTTATCCGGGACAGGGGGCGGCGGCTACACCTTC.

This clonotype came up many times. The V gene is TRBV5-4, the J gene TRBJ1-2; 8 bases match TRBD1. The CDR3 is made up of 16 amino acids. The germline gives CDR1 SGHNT, CDR2 YYREEE (reference sequence). Trimming at V came to 4 bases and at J to 5 bases, leaving 13 bases not matched to a gene. In DNA, the CDR3 is TGTGCCAGCAGCCAATCGCCACAGGGGGAGTTTTATGGCTACACCTTC. The encoded protein is CASSQSPQGEFYGYTF.

This clonotype is medium-sized within its sample. The chain employs TRBV7-9 and TRBJ2-1; possibly TRBD2 for D (6 bases). The CDR3 runs 18 residues. Trimming took off 5 bases at V and 2 bases at J, with 22 bases between the two ends. Looked up from germline, CDR1 is SEHNR and CDR2 is FQNEAQ (reference sequence). CDR3 bases: TGTGCCAGCAGCCGACTAGTGTGGGGCAGGAGACCCTACAATGAGCAGTTCTTC. It encodes CASSRLVWGRRPYNEQFF.

By its share, this clonotype is medium-sized. This chain joins TRBV4-2 and TRBJ1-3; possibly TRBD1 for D (5 bases). The CDR3 contains 15 residues. Germline V gives CDR1 LGHNA, CDR2 YNFKEQ. V lost 1 base, J lost 2 bases, and 9 bases lay in between. This CDR3 reads CASSQGLGAGNTIYF. The CDR3 coding sequence is TGTGCCAGCAGCCAAGGTCTGGGGGCTGGAAACACCATATATTTT.

This clonotype was counted a single time. The rearrangement links TRBV5-4 to TRBJ2-5; TRBD2 aligns across 16 bases. This CDR3 region has 17 residues. Germline V gene lookup returns CDR1 SGHNT and CDR2 YYREEE (reference sequence). With V trimmed by 3 bases and J by 5 bases, 7 bases remained unmatched. The CDR3 is CASSSGLAGGPEETQYF. The DNA of the CDR3 is TGTGCCAGCAGCTCGGGACTAGCGGGAGGGCCGGAGGAGACCCAGTACTTC.

In its sample, this clonotype was seen many times. The DNA of the CDR3 is TGTGCCTCCTGCCGGACAGGGATTACCACAGATACGCAGTATTTT. It yields the protein CASCRTGITTDTQYF. The rearrangement uses TRBV3-1 and TRBJ2-3; 8 bases line up with TRBD1. Germline loops: CDR1 LGHDT, CDR2 YNNKEL (reference sequence). Trimming removed 11 bases from V and 2 bases from J; junction bases left unmatched: 12. This CDR3 is 15 amino acids long.

This clonotype was seen at least ten times. The rearrangement uses TRBV28 and TRBJ2-2, with 7 positions matching TRBD2. Germline CDR1 and CDR2: MDHEN and SYDVKM. The CDR3 is 15 residues long. V was clipped by 7 bases and J by 0 bases; unmatched bases: 5. The CDR3 bases are TGTGCCAGCACCATGGGGGGGGCGAACACCGGGGAGCTGTTTTTT. Residues: CASTMGGANTGELFF.

By share of the sample, this clonotype is large (0.1 to 1%). The chain recombines TRBV5-1 with TRBJ2-7; D might be TRBD1 or TRBD2, each matching 5 bases. The CDR3 is 14 amino acids. Germline CDR1 SGHRS, CDR2 YFSETQ. The ends were cut back, 2 bases at V and 5 bases at J, with 14 bases in the middle. CDR3 protein: CASSFRDGENEQYF. CDR3 nucleotides: TGCGCCAGCAGCTTCCGGGACGGAGAGAACGAGCAGTACTTC.

Many counts were recorded for this clonotype. CDR3 bases: TGTGCCAGCAGCCAATCAATAGCGGGGGGGCCAGGCAATGAGCAGTTCTTC. This gives the protein CASSQSIAGGPGNEQFF. The chain joins TRBV4-2 to TRBJ2-1; 11 bases line up with TRBD2. Per the germline V gene, CDR1 is LGHNA and CDR2 is YNFKEQ. Trimming at V came to 2 bases and at J to 6 bases, leaving 9 bases not matched to a gene. This CDR3 is built from 17 residues.

This clonotype was observed at least ten times. This rearrangement joins TRBV15 to TRBJ2-5, with 11 bases lining up with TRBD2. The CDR3 loop spans 14 amino acids. Germline values: CDR1 LNHNV, CDR2 YYDKDF (reference sequence). The V and J ends lost 3 bases and 5 bases, in that order; junction bases with no gene match: 2. The CDR3 nucleotides are TGTGCCACCAGCAGGACTAGCGGGGACGAGACCCAGTACTTC. This codes for CATSRTSGDETQYF. The whole variable domain, remainder taken from reference TRBV15 and TRBJ2-5, is DAMVIQNPRYQVTQFGKPVTLSCSQTLNHNVMYWYQQKSSQAPKLLFHYYDKDFNNEADTPDNFQSRRPNTSFCFLDIRSPGLGDTAMYLCATSRTSGDETQYFGPGTRLLVL.